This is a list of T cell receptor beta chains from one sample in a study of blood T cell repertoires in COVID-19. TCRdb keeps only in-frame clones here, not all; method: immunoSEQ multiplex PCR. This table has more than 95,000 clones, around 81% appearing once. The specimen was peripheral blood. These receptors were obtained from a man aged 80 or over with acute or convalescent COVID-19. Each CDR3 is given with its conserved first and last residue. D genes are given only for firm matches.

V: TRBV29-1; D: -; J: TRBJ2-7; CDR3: CSAAQGTYEQYF
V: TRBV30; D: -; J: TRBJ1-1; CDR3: CAWSVRRETEAFF
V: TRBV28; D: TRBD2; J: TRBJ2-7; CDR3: CASTNRLDLAGLIYEQYF
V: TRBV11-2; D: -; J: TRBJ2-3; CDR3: CASSLTTPSTDTQYF
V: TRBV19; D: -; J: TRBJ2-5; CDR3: CASRAYETQYF
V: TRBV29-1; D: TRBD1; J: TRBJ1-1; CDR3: CSVAGTGLNTEAFF
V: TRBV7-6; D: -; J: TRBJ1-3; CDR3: CASAKGGDSGNTIYF
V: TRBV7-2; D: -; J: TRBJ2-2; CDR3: CASSPKRAGSAGELFF
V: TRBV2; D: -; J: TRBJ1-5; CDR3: CASSVRSNQPQHF
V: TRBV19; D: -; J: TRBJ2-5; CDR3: CASSIGARVETQYF
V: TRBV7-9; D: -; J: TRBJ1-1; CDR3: CASSLQGNTEAFF
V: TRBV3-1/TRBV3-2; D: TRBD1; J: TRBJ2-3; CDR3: CASSHRGSTDTQYF
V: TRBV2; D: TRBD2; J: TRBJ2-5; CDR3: CASSELAGVETQYF
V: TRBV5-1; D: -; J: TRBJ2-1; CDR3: CASSSLADNEQFF
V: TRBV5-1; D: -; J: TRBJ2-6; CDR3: CASSQTQGGSGANVLTF
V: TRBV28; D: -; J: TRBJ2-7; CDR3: CASTVGGPLLSYEQYF
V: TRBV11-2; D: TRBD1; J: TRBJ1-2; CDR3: CASSFSTGANYGYTF
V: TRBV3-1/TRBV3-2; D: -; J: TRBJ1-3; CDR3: CASSPGARGTIYF
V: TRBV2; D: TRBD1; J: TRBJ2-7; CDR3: CASTVQGTGFEQYF
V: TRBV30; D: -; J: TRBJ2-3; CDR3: CAWSTSSGRSTDTQYF
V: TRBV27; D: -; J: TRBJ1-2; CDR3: CASSSTIQDGYTF
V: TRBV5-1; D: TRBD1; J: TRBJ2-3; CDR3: CASSAGDRGIYSSTDTQYF
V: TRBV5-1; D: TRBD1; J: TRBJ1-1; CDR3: CASSPPGQGRNTEAFF
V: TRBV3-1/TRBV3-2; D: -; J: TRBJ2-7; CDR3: CASSQRAYEQYF
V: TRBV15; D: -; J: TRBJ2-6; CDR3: CATSRQGSGANVLTF
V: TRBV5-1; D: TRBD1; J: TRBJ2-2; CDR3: CASSFWTGADTGELFF
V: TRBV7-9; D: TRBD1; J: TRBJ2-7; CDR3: CASSRGGRRSYEQYF
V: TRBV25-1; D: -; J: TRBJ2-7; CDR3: CASSEFGGSYEQYF
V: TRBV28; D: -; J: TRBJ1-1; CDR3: CASSLFPNSNTEAFF
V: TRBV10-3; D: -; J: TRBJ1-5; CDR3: CAISEGQSRNQPQHF
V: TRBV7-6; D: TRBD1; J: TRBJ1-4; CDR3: CASSLGQGLYEKLFF
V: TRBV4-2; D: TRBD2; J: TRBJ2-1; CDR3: CASSQGGRPHEQFF
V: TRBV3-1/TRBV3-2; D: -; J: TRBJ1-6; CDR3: CASSQERRGISPLHF
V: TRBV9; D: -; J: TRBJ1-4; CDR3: CASSVGLVGARDEKLFF
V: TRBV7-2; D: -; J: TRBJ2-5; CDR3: CASSRSGHQETQYF
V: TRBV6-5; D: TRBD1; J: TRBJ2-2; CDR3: CASNTGASGELFF
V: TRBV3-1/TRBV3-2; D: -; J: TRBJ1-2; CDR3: CASSHRQAGNYGYTF
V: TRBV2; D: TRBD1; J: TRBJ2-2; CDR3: CASKGQGVTGELFF
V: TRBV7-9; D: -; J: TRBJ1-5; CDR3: CASSLVGQRYQPQHF
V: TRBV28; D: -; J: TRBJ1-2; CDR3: CASRSTGGYTF
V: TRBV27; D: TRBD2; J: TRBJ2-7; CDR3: CASRRLAGDYEQYF
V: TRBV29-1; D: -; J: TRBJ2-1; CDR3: CSVAVGGRLGEQFF
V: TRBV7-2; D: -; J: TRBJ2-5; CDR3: CASSRVNGLETQYF
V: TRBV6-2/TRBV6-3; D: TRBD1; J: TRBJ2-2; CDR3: CASSYSDRENTGELFF
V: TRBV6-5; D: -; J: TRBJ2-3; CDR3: CASSVKGVGTDTQYF
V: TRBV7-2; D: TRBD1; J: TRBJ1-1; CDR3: CASSLQGATEAFF
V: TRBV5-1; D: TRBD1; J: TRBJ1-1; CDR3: CASSLKPGQGASATEAFF
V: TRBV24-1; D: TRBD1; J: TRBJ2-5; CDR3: CATSDSDREETQYF
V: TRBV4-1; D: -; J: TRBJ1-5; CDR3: CASSHPDQPQHF
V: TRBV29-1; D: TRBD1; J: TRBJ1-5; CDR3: CSVWTGSNQPQHF
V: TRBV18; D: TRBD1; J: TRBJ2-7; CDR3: CASSPSDRGPPYEQYF
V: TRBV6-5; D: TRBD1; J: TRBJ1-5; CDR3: CASSYGRGQGQPQHF
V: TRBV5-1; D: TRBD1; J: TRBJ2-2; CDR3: CASSIDRGGTGELFF
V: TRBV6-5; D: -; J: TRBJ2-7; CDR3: CASRSDKPYEQYF
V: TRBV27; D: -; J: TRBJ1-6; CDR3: CASSLSRGISSYNSPLHF
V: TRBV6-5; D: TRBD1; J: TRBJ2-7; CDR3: CASSWGQGLYEQYF
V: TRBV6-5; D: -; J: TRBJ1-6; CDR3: CASRSGNSPLHF